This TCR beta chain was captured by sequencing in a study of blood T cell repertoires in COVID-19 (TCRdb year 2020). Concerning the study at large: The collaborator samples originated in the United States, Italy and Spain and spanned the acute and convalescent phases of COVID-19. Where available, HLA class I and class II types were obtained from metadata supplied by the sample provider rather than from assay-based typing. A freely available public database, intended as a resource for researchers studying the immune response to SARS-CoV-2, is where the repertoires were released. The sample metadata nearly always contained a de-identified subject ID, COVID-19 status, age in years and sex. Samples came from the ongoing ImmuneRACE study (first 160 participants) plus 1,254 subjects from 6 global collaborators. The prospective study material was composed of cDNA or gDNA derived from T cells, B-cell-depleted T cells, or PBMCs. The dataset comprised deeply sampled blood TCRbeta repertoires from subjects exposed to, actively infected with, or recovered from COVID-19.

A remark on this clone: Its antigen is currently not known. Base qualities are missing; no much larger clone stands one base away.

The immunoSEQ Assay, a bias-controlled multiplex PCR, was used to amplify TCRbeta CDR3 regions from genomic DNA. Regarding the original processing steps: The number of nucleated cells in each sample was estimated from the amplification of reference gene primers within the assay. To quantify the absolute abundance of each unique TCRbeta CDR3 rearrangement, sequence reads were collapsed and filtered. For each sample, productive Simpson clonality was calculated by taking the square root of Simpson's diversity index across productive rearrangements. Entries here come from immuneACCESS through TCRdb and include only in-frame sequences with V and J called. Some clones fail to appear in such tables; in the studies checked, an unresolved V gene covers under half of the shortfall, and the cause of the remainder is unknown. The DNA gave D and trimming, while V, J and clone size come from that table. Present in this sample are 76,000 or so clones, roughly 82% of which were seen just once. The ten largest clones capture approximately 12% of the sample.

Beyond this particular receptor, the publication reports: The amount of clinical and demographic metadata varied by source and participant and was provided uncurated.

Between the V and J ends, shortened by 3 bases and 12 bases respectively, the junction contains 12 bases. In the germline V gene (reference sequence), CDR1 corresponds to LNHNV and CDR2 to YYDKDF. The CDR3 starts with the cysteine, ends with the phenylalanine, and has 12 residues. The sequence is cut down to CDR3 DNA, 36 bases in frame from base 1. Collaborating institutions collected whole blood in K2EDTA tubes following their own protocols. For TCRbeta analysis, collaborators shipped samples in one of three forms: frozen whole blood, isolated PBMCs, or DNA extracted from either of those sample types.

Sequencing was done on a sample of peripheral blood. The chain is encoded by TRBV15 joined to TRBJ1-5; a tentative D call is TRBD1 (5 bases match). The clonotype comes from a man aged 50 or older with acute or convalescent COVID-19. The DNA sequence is TGTGCCACCAGCAGGACCGGGACTGTCCAGCATTTT. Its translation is CATSRTGTVQHF.